This T cell receptor beta chain came from a study of blood T cell repertoires in COVID-19 (dated by TCRdb to 2019 to 2021). Study-wide context: The collaborator samples originated in the United States, Italy and Spain and spanned the acute and convalescent phases of COVID-19. The samples were drawn from the first 160 participants of the ongoing ImmuneRACE study and from 950 to 1,500 subjects provided by 6 global collaborators. The sample metadata nearly always contained a de-identified subject ID, COVID-19 status, age in years and sex. The prospective study material was composed of cDNA or gDNA derived from T cells, B-cell-depleted T cells, or PBMCs. HLA class I and class II types, where available, came from metadata supplied by the sample provider rather than from assay-based typing. Deeply sampled blood TCRbeta repertoires from subjects exposed to, actively infected with, or recovered from COVID-19 were included in the dataset. A freely available public database, intended as a resource for researchers studying the immune response to SARS-CoV-2, is where the repertoires were released. The study at large found these results: Clinical and demographic metadata were provided uncurated, with the amount varying by source and participant.

TCRbeta CDR3 regions were amplified from genomic DNA by means of the immunoSEQ Assay, a bias-controlled multiplex PCR. The authors' analysis ran thus. Within the assay, amplification of reference gene primers was used to estimate how many nucleated cells each sample contained. To quantify the absolute abundance of each unique TCRbeta CDR3 rearrangement, sequence reads were collapsed and filtered. For each sample, productive Simpson clonality was calculated as the square root of Simpson's diversity index across productive rearrangements. The clones in this table, taken by TCRdb from immuneACCESS, are in-frame only. Not every clone is retained; where verified, under half of the shortfall comes from an unresolved V gene, and the cause of the rest is unknown. The DNA was the basis for D and trimming; V, J and clone size are from that table. Across this sample there are under 300,000 clones, with more than 80% seen only once. Of the sample, 2.4% falls within the top ten clones.

Participants in the prospective study were aged about 18 to 89 years, lived in approximately 26 United States geographic areas, and enrolled through a virtual design. To assign participants to cohorts, the prospective study relied on clinical history that participants themselves reported in a screening survey and a study questionnaire. Recovered participants in ImmuneRACE Cohort 3 were defined as having two consecutive negative NP/OP PCR tests, clearance from a healthcare professional, or resolution of symptoms. Each participant in the prospective study had whole blood, serum and a nasopharyngeal or oropharyngeal swab collected by mobile phlebotomists. Over a 2-month period, participants in the prospective study had the option of providing additional blood draws and questionnaires. Before DNA extraction, blood samples from the prospective study were shipped at room temperature or frozen. This clone was found a few times. Its antigen is not yet known. The input lacks base qualities; no much larger clone sits a single base away.

The sequence derives from a woman in her late teens or twenties who had recovered from COVID-19. Sequencing was done on a sample of PBMCs or T cells enriched from blood (not recorded which).

The sequenced DNA: TGTGCCAGCAGCGCACTAGCGGGGGGGCCCCATGAGCAGTTCTTC. Its protein product is CASSALAGGPHEQFF. The rearranged chain carries TRBV7-6 and TRBJ2-1; 13 central bases correspond to TRBD2. CDR1 and CDR2 are read off the germline V gene as SGHVS and FNYEAQ. The germline V and J ends show losses of 5 bases and 8 bases respectively, and no gene match explains 6 bases of the junction. The CDR3 runs 15 residues from the cysteine to the phenylalanine. Just CDR3 DNA is preserved here, 45 bases in frame from base 1. With the rest looked up from the reference TRBV7-6 and TRBJ2-1 genes rather than sequenced, the full variable domain is GAGVSQSPRYKVTKRGQDVALRCDPISGHVSLYWYRQALGQGPEFLTYFNYEAQQDKSGLPNDRFSAERPEGSISTLTIQRTEQRDSAMYRCASSALAGGPHEQFFGPGTRLTVL.